Following are 32 T cell receptor beta chains from one sample sequenced in a study of blood T cell repertoires in COVID-19. This table comes from immunoSEQ multiplex PCR, and its TCRdb copy is limited to in-frame clones, with some not included. Altogether some 86,000 clones are present, roughly 84% being singletons, with the ten largest covering 30% to 35%. What was sequenced was peripheral blood. The receptors come from a woman aged 80 or older with active or convalescent COVID-19.

This rearrangement joins TRBV27 to TRBJ1-3; D is undetermined. CDR1 is MNHEY and CDR2 is SMNVEV in the germline V gene (reference sequence). The CDR3 contains 14 residues. Trimming stripped 2 bases from V and 3 bases from J, with 8 bases between. CDR3: CASSLVGSGNTIYF. CDR3 sequence (DNA): TGTGCCAGCAGTTTAGTGGGGAGTGGAAACACCATATATTTT.

The chain combines TRBV5-4 with TRBJ2-3; 13 bases match TRBD2. The CDR3 length is 16 residues. CDR1 is SGHNT, CDR2 YYREEE, per germline (reference sequence). Trimming took 3 bases from V and 4 from J; bases not matched to a gene: 5. The CDR3 nucleotides read TGTGCCAGCAGCTCCGGACTAGCGGGAGATGCAGATACGCAGTATTTT. It specifies CASSSGLAGDADTQYF.

This chain uses TRBV27 with TRBJ2-7; 9 bases fit TRBD1. J was trimmed by 7 bases and V by 6 bases; bases with no gene match: 16. CDR1 and CDR2 from the germline V gene are MNHEY and SMNVEV (reference sequence). This CDR3 has 16 amino acids. Here the CDR3 DNA reads TGTGCCAGCAGCAGACTCCCGGGACAGGGATCGGAAGAGCAGTACTTC. It specifies CASSRLPGQGSEEQYF.

This chain connects TRBV2 to TRBJ1-4; 8 nucleotides match TRBD1. Germline CDR1 is SNHLY and CDR2 is FYNNEI. This CDR3 has 19 residues. V lost 2 bases and J lost 2; bases outside the gene matches: 13. This CDR3 reads CASSEMAAGGITTNEKLFF. The CDR3, as DNA: TGTGCCAGCAGTGAAATGGCGGCAGGGGGCATTACGACTAATGAAAAACTGTTTTTT.

The chain combines TRBV19 with TRBJ2-7; 10 nucleotides match TRBD1. CDR1 is LNHDA and CDR2 is SQIVND in the germline V gene (reference sequence). There are 13 residues in the CDR3. With V trimmed by 7 bases and J by 2 bases, 2 bases remained unmatched. For the CDR3, the DNA is TGTGCCAGTAAAGGGACAGGGGCCTACGAGCAGTACTTC. Translation: CASKGTGAYEQYF.

J is TRBJ1-1 and V is TRBV3-1 (or the pseudogene TRBV3-2); no definite D call. Germline V lookup: CDR1 LGHDT, CDR2 YNNKEL (reference sequence). The CDR3 contains 14 residues. Trimming took 0 bases from V and 6 from J, leaving 11 bases between them. The CDR3 loop reads CASSQEGGAAEAFF. CDR3 nucleotides: TGTGCCAGCAGCCAAGAAGGTGGAGCGGCTGAAGCTTTCTTT.

The chain carries TRBV6-5 and TRBJ1-5; D gene unclear. The germline gives CDR1 MNHEY, CDR2 SVGAGI. V was cut by 0 bases and J by 5 bases, with 14 bases left in between. This CDR3 is 16 amino acids long. This CDR3 reads CASSYSSVRGDQPQHF. In nucleotides, the CDR3 is TGTGCCAGCAGTTACTCGTCCGTACGCGGAGATCAGCCCCAGCATTTT.

This clone has a single count. J is TRBJ1-6 and V is TRBV6-5, with TRBD1 matching 8 bases. The germline gives CDR1 MNHEY, CDR2 SVGAGI. J gave up 15 bases and V 5 bases, and 3 bases lay outside the gene matches. The CDR3 runs 11 residues. The DNA of the CDR3 is TGTGCCAGCAGTCAGACAGGGGTCCTCCACTTT. Its translation: CASSQTGVLHF.

Notes on this clone: At one end, the junction sequence differs from germline, possibly due to a read error. The genes are TRBV10-3 and TRBJ2-1, with TRBD2 as a possible D gene (6 bases). Germline V gene data show CDR1 as ENHRY and CDR2 as SYGVKD. This CDR3 is built from 16 residues. CDR3 sequence: CAIRNPTRDSFNEQFF. CDR3 sequence (DNA): TGTGCCATCAGAAACCCGACCCGGGACTCCTTCAATGAGCAGTTCTTC.

CDR3 in DNA: TGCGCCAGCAGCTTGGTGGGACAGGGGTACAATGAGCAGTTCTTC. Translation gives CASSLVGQGYNEQFF. This chain connects TRBV5-1 to TRBJ2-1, with 10 bases that match TRBD1. There are 15 residues in the CDR3. Germline CDR1 is SGHRS and CDR2 is YFSETQ. Germline trimming cut 0 bases from V and 4 bases from J; bases unmatched to any gene: 1.

The rearrangement uses TRBV7-9 and TRBJ1-2; no clear D. CDR3 length: 14 amino acids. The germline CDR1 and CDR2 sequences are SEHNR and FQNEAQ (reference sequence). The V and J ends lost 0 bases and 6 bases respectively, with 11 bases between them. CDR3 in amino acids: CASSLAPDFHGYTF. The CDR3 region has the DNA TGTGCCAGCAGCTTAGCCCCGGACTTCCATGGCTACACCTTC.

The sample holds one count of this clone. The chain is built from TRBV27 and TRBJ2-2, with 10 bases matching TRBD2. Germline assignment: CDR1 MNHEY and CDR2 SMNVEV (reference sequence). The CDR3 is 18 amino acids. V shed 2 bases and J 4 bases; nucleotides not matched to a gene: 10. DNA for the CDR3: TGTGCCAGCAGTTTAATTTCCCAGCGGGGGGGGATCACCGGGGAGCTGTTTTTT. Its protein is CASSLISQRGGITGELFF.

Notes on this clone: Other DNA sequences within the sample encode an identical CDR3. The J gene is TRBJ1-1, the V gene TRBV6-5; 7 bases agree with TRBD1. Germline V gene sequence: CDR1 MNHEY, CDR2 SVGAGI. J gave up 4 bases and V 6 bases, and 2 bases lay outside the gene matches. This CDR3 spans 12 amino acids. CDR3 sequence (DNA): TGTGCCAGCAGACAGGGGCTCACTGAAGCTTTCTTT. This sequence encodes CASRQGLTEAFF.

This clone was picked up one time. V usage is TRBV5-1 and J usage is TRBJ2-5, with D possibly matching TRBD1 (5 bases). Deletions cut 2 bases from V and 5 bases from J, with 13 bases between. CDR1 and CDR2 from the germline V gene are SGHRS and YFSETQ. This CDR3 is built from 14 residues. CDR3 loop: CASSFAQGVETQYF. The CDR3 coding sequence is TGCGCCAGCAGCTTCGCCCAGGGTGTGGAGACCCAGTACTTC.

The CDR3 reads CASSSSGKNIQYF. In DNA form, the CDR3 reads TGTGCCAGCAGCTCTTCAGGAAAAAACATTCAGTACTTC. The chain combines TRBV7-2 with TRBJ2-4; D call uncertain. The germline V gene has CDR1 SGHTA and CDR2 FQGNSA. CDR3 length: 13 residues. The V and J ends lost 4 bases and 4 bases respectively, with 8 bases between them.

The chain couples TRBV12-3 or TRBV12-4 to TRBJ1-1, with a possible D match to TRBD1 (6 bases). V lost 6 bases and J lost 9, with 14 bases in between. This CDR3 has 12 residues. DNA for the CDR3: TGTGCCAGCAGCGACCTTGGGGGCCAAGCTTTCTTT. Residues: CASSDLGGQAFF.

This CDR3 reads CAWSVEGVYEQYF. The CDR3 DNA reads TGTGCCTGGAGTGTAGAGGGCGTCTACGAGCAGTACTTC. The V call is TRBV30, the J call TRBJ2-7; a weak D match, TRBD2 (5 bases). Germline V lookup: CDR1 GTSNPN, CDR2 SVGIG (reference sequence). Between the trimmed V and J ends, which lost 0 bases and 3 bases, there was a span of 9 bases. This CDR3 is built from 13 residues.

CDR3 residues: CATSDRAREKLFF. Here the CDR3 DNA reads TGTGCCACCTCGGACAGGGCGAGGGAAAAACTGTTTTTT. This chain connects TRBV19 to TRBJ1-4, with TRBD1 matching over 8 bases. Germline V CDR1 and CDR2: LNHDA, SQIVND (reference sequence). V was clipped by 10 bases and J by 8 bases; unmatched bases: 9. The CDR3 is 13 residues long.

This clone was seen only a few times. The chain has TRBV7-9 and TRBJ1-2; 9 nucleotides align to TRBD1. Trimming at V came to 5 bases and at J to 4 bases, leaving 11 bases not matched to a gene. The V gene's germline CDR1 is SEHNR and CDR2 FQNEAQ (reference sequence). This CDR3 region has 16 residues. CDR3 residues: CASSMGQGGFGYGYTF. The CDR3, as DNA: TGTGCCAGCAGCATGGGACAGGGAGGGTTCGGCTATGGCTACACCTTC.

This clone appeared a few times. This rearrangement joins TRBV5-4 to TRBJ2-1, with D perhaps matching TRBD2 (6 bases). From germline, CDR1 is SGHNT and CDR2 YYREEE (reference sequence). The CDR3 has 17 residues. V gave up 4 bases and J gave up 0 bases, with 17 bases separating them. This chain's CDR3 is CASSQGSGTRSYNEQFF. DNA of the CDR3: TGTGCCAGCAGCCAGGGTTCCGGGACTCGCTCCTACAATGAGCAGTTCTTC.

The V gene is TRBV28, the J gene TRBJ2-5; D possibly corresponds to TRBD1 (6 bases). Germline values: CDR1 MDHEN, CDR2 SYDVKM. The CDR3 has 24 amino acids. The CDR3, as DNA: TGTGCTAGAAAACCGTCGGCCATTATTGGCCCCCATGAAAACCGACAGGCGTACCAAGAGACCCAGTACTTC. Translating it yields CARKPSAIIGPHENRQAYQETQYF.

There are a few counts of this clone. The chain is built from TRBV6-1 and TRBJ1-3, with D uncertain. Trimming stripped 3 bases from V and 1 base from J, with 16 bases between. Per the germline V gene, CDR1 is MNHNS and CDR2 is SASEGT. This CDR3 has 17 residues. CDR3 nucleotide sequence: TGTGCCAGCAGTGAGGCACCCCATATTATTTCTGGAAACACCATATATTTT. It is translated as CASSEAPHIISGNTIYF.

The chain carries TRBV19 and TRBJ1-5, with D maybe TRBD1 (6 bases). CDR1 and CDR2 from the germline V gene are LNHDA and SQIVND (reference sequence). This CDR3 contains 13 residues. V was shortened by 8 bases and J by 5 bases, with 13 bases between the two germline ends. CDR3 region: CASAQGRDQPQHF. The CDR3 DNA reads as TGTGCCAGTGCACAGGGACGGGATCAGCCCCAGCATTTT.

The chain couples TRBV5-1 to TRBJ2-1; the match to TRBD2 covers 10 bases. Looked up from germline, CDR1 is SGHRS and CDR2 is YFSETQ. J gave up 6 bases and V 4 bases, and 7 bases lay outside the gene matches. This CDR3 is built from 15 residues. Here the CDR3 reads CASSPGASGGNEQFF. The CDR3 nucleotides read TGCGCCAGCAGCCCTGGGGCTAGCGGGGGCAATGAGCAGTTCTTC.

J is TRBJ1-6 and V is TRBV5-4; 7 bases align to TRBD1. The length of the CDR3 is 13 residues. In germline, CDR1 is SGHNT, CDR2 YYREEE (reference sequence). V lost 4 bases to trimming and J lost 8 bases; unmatched junction nucleotides: 3. The CDR3 region has the DNA TGTGCCAGCAGCACCGGACAGGATTCACCCCTCCACTTT. Translating gives CASSTGQDSPLHF.

The V gene is TRBV19, the J gene TRBJ2-7, with D possibly matching TRBD1 (5 bases). The V end was cut by 0 bases, the J end by 4 bases, with 7 bases between. This CDR3 is built from 13 residues. Germline CDR1 and CDR2: LNHDA and SQIVND (reference sequence). This chain's CDR3 is CASSIDREYEQYF. The CDR3 region has the DNA TGTGCCAGTAGTATAGACAGGGAATACGAGCAGTACTTC.

The V and J genes are TRBV11-3 and TRBJ2-5, with 8 bases lining up with TRBD2. Losses at the gene ends were 5 bases for V and 1 base for J; bases not matched to a gene: 9. CDR3 length: 16 amino acids. Per germline, CDR1 SGHNT and CDR2 YENEEA. The CDR3 DNA reads as TGTGCCAGCAGCCGGGGGTTAGCGGGAACCCAAGAGACCCAGTACTTC. Translated: CASSRGLAGTQETQYF.

V and J are TRBV6-2 or TRBV6-3 and TRBJ2-3; D may be TRBD2 (6 bases). Trimming left V 4 bases short and J 6 bases short, with 23 bases between. The germline CDR1 and CDR2 sequences are MNHEY and SVGEGT. The CDR3 spans 17 residues. The CDR3 DNA is TGTGCCAGCAGTTCTCCCGTTGTGCGGGGCAGTTCGGATACGCAGTATTTT. Translating gives CASSSPVVRGSSDTQYF.

The chain uses TRBV11-2 and TRBJ2-5, with 10 bases matching TRBD1. The V gene end was trimmed by 4 bases and the J gene end by 7 bases; junction bases not matched to a gene: 9. The CDR3 loop spans 15 amino acids. CDR1 is SGHAT and CDR2 is FQNNGV in the germline V gene. The CDR3 spells CASSSLTGGLGTQYF. The CDR3 DNA reads TGTGCCAGCAGCTCCCTGACAGGGGGCCTGGGGACCCAGTACTTC.

The V gene is TRBV27, the J gene TRBJ1-2; weak D call: TRBD1 (6 bases). Trimming pared 5 bases from V and 4 bases from J, leaving 14 bases between. The CDR3 length is 14 residues. Germline V gene sequence: CDR1 MNHEY, CDR2 SMNVEV (reference sequence). The CDR3 protein is CASSKRQAGYGYTF. DNA of the CDR3: TGTGCCAGCAGTAAACGACAGGCTGGCTATGGCTACACCTTC.

This chain joins TRBV23-1 and TRBJ1-2; 9 bases fit TRBD1. TRBV23-1 is assigned to the ORF class and has an uncertain function. V trimming: 10 bases; J trimming: 4 bases; junction bases outside the gene matches: 25. The CDR3 is made up of 19 amino acids. The CDR3 spells CATILRDRVLIGHIYGYTF. CDR3 sequence (DNA): TGCGCCACAATACTCAGGGACAGGGTTTTGATCGGACATATCTATGGCTACACCTTC.

The gene calls are TRBV4-1 and TRBJ2-7; 13 nucleotides match TRBD2. The germline V gene has CDR1 MGHRA and CDR2 YSYEKL. V was clipped by 4 bases and J by 7 bases; unmatched bases: 7. The CDR3 has 15 residues. CDR3 coding DNA: TGCGCCAGCAGCCTGGGACTAGCGGGGTTAAATGAGCAGTACTTC. Encoded protein: CASSLGLAGLNEQYF.